This T cell receptor beta chain was obtained from a study of radiotherapy plus CTLA-4 blockade in lung cancer. The CDR3 is 14 residues long. Germline-derived CDR1 and CDR2 are MDHEN and SYDVKM. V was clipped by 3 bases and J by 2 bases; unmatched bases: 4. Here immunoSEQ multiplex PCR was the method, and the copy in TCRdb shows in-frame clones only, minus some. The repertoire holds some 100,000 clones, with nearly 80% as singletons. The receptor was derived from a human donor with non-small cell lung cancer who had a partial response to radiotherapy plus ipilimumab. The genes are TRBV28 and TRBJ2-7, with 7 bases lining up with TRBD2. The sequencing here drew on peripheral blood, taken from a patient treated with radiotherapy plus ipilimumab. The CDR3 DNA reads TGTGCCAGCAGTTTCCAGCGGGGCCCCTACGAGCAGTACTTC. This codes for CASSFQRGPYEQYF.